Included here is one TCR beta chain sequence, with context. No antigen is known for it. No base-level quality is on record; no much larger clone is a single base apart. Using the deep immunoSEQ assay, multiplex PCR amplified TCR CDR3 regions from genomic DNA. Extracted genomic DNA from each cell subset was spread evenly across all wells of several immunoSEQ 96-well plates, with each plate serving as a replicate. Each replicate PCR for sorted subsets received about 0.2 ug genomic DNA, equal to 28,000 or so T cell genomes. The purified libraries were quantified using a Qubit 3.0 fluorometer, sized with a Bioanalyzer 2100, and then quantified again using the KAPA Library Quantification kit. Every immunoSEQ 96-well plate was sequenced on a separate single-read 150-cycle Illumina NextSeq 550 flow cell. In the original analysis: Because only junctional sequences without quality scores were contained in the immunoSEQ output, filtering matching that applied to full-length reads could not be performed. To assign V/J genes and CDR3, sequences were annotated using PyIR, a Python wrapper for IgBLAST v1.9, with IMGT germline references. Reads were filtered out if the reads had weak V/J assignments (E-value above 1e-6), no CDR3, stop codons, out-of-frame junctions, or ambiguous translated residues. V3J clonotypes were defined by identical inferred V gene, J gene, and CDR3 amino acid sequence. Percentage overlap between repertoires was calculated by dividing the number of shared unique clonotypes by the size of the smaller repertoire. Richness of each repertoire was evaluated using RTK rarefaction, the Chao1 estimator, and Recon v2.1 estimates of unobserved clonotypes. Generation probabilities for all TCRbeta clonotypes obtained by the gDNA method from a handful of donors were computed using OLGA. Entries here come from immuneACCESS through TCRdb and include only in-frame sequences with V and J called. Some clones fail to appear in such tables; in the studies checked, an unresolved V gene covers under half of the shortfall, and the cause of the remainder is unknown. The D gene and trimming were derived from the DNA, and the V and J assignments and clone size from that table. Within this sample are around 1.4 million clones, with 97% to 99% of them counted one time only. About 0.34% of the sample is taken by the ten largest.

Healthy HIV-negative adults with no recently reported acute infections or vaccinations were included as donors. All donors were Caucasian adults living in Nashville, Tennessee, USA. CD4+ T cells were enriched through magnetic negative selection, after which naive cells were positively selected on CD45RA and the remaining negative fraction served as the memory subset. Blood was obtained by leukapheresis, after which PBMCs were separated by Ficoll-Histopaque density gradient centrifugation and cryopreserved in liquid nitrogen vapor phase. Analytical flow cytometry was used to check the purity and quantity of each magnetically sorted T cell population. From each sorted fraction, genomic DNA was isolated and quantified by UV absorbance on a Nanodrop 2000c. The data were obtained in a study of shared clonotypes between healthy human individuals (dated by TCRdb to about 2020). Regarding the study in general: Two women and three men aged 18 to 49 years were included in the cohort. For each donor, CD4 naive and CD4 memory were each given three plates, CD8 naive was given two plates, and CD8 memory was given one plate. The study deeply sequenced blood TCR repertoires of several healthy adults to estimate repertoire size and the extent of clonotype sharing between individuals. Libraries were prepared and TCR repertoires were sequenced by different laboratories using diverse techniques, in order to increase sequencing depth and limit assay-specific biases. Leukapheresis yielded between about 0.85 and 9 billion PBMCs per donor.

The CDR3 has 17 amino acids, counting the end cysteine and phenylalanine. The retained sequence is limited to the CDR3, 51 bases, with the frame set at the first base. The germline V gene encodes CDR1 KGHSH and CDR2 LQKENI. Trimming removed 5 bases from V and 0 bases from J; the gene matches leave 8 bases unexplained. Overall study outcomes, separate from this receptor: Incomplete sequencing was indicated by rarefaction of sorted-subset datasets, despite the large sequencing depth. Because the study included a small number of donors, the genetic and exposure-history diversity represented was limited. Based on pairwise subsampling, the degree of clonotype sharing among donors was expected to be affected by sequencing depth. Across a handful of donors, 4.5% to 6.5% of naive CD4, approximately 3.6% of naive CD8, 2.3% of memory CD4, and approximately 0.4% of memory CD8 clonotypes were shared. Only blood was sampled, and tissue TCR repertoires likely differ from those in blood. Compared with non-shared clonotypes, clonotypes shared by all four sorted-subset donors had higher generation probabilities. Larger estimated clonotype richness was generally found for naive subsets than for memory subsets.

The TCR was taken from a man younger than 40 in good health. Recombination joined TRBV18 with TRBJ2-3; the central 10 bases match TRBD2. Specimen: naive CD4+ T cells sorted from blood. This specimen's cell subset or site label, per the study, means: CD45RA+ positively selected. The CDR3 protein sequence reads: CASSTALAGVSTDTQYF. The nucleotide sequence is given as TGTGCCAGCTCAACAGCGCTAGCGGGAGTTAGCACAGATACGCAGTATTTT.